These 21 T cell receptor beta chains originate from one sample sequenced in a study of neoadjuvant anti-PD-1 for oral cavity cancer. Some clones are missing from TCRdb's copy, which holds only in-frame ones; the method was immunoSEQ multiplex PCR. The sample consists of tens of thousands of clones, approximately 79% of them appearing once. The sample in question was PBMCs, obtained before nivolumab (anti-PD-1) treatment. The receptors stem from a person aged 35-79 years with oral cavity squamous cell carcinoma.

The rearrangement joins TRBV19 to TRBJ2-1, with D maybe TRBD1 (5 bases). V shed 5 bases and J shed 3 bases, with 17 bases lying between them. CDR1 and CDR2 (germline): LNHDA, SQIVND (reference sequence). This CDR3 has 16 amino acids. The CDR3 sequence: CASSPYASRDYNEQFF. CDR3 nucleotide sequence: TGTGCCAGTAGTCCTTATGCATCCAGGGACTACAATGAGCAGTTCTTC.

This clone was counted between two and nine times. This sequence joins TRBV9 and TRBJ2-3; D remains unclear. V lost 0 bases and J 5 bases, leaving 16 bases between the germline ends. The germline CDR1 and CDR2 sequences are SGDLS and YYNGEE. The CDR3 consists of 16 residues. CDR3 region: CASSVVPRGSGDTQYF. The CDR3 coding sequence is TGTGCCAGCAGCGTAGTCCCCCGCGGTTCGGGAGATACGCAGTATTTT.

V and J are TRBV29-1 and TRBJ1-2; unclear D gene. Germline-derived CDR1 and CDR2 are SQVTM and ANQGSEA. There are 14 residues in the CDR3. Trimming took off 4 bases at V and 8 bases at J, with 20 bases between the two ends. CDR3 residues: CSVGEFRARPGYTF. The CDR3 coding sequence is TGCAGCGTTGGGGAATTTAGGGCCCGGCCGGGCTACACCTTC.

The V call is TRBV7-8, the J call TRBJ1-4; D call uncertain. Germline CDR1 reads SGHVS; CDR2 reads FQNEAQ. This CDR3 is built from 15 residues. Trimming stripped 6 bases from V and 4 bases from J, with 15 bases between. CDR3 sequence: CASRQGRSSNEKLFF. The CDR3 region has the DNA TGTGCCAGCAGGCAAGGACGAAGCAGTAATGAAAAACTGTTTTTT. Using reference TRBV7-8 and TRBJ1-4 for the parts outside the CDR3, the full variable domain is GAGVSQSPRYKVAKRGQDVALRCDPISGHVSLFWYQQALGQGPEFLTYFQNEAQLDKSGLPSDRFFAERPEGSVSTLKIQRTQQEDSAVYLCASRQGRSSNEKLFFGSGTQLSVL.

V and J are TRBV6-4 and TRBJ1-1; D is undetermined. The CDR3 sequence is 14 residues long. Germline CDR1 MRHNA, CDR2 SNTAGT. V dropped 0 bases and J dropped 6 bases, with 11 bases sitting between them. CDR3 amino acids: CASSDSDGSAEAFF. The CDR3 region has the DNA TGTGCCAGCAGTGACTCCGACGGGTCGGCTGAAGCTTTCTTT.

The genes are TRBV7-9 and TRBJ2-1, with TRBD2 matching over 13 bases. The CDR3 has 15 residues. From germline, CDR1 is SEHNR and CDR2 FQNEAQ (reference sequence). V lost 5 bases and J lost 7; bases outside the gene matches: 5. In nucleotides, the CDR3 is TGTGCCAGCAGCGCCGGGACTAGCGGGACGAATGAGCAGTTCTTC. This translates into CASSAGTSGTNEQFF.

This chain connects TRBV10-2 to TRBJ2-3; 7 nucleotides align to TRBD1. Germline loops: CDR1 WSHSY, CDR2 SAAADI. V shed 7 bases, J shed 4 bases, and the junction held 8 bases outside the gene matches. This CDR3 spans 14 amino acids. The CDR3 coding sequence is TGCGCCAGCACCGGGACAGAAGGGGCAGATACGCAGTATTTT. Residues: CASTGTEGADTQYF.

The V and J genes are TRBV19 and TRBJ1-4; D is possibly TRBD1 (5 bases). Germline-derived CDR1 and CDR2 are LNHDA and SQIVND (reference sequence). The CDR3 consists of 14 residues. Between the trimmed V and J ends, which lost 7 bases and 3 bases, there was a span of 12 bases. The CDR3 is CASKGPGPNEKLFF. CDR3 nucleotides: TGTGCCAGTAAGGGTCCAGGGCCTAATGAAAAACTGTTTTTT.

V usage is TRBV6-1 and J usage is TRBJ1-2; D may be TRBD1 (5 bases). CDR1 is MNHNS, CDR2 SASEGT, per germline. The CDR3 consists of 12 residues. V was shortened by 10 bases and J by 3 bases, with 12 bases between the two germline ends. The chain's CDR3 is CATGDLDYGYTF. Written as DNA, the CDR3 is TGTGCCACCGGGGACTTGGACTATGGCTACACCTTC.

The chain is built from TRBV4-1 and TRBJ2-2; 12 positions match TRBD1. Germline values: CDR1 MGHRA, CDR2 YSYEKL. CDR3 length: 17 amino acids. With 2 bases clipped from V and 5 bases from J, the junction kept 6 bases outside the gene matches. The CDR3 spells CASSQKQGQGATGELFF. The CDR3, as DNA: TGCGCCAGCAGCCAAAAACAGGGACAGGGGGCGACCGGGGAGCTGTTTTTT.

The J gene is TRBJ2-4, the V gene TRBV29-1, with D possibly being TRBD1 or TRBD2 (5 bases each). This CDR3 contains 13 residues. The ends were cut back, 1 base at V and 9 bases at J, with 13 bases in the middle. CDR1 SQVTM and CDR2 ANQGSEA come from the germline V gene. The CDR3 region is CSVEVDGGSIQYF. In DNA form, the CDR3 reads TGCAGCGTTGAAGTTGATGGGGGAAGCATTCAGTACTTC.

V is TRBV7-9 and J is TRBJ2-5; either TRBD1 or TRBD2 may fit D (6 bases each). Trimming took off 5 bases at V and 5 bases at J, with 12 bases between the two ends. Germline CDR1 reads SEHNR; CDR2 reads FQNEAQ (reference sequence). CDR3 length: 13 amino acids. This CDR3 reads CASSPRGPETQYF. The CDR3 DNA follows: TGTGCCAGCAGCCCCCGGGGGCCCGAGACCCAGTACTTC.

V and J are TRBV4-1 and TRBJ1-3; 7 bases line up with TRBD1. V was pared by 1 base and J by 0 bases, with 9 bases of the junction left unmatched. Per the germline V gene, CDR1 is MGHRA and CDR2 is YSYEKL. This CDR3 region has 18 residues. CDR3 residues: CASSQVGLTGHSGNTIYF. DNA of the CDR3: TGCGCCAGCAGCCAAGTGGGGTTGACAGGGCACTCTGGAAACACCATATATTTT.

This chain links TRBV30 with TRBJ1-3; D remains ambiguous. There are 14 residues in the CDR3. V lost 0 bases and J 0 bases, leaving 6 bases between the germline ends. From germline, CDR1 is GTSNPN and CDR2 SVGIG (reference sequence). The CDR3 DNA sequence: TGTGCCTGGAGTGTATCTCACTCTGGAAACACCATATATTTT. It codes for CAWSVSHSGNTIYF.

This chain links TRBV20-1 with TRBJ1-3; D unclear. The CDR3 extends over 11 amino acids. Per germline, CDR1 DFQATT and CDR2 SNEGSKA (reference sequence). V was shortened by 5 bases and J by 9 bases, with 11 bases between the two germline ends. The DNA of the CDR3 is TGCAGTGCTCCCTCCCTTGGCACCATATATTTT. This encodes CSAPSLGTIYF.

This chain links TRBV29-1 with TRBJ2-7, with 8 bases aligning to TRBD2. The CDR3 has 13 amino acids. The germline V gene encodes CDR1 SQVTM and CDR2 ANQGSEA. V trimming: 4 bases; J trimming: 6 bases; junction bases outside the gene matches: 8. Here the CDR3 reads CSVGLSLAGEQYF. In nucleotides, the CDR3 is TGCAGCGTTGGACTGAGTCTAGCGGGCGAGCAGTACTTC.

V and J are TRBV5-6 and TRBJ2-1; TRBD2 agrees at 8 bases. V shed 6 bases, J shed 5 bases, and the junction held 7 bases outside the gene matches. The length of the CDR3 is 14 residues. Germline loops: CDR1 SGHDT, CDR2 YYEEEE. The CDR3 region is CASTLSGMNNEQFF. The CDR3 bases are TGTGCCAGCACCCTTAGCGGGATGAACAATGAGCAGTTCTTC.

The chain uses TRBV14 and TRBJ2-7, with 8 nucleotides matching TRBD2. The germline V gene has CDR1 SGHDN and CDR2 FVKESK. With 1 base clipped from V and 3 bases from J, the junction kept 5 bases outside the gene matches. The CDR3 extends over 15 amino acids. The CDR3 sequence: CASSQGLAGFYEQYF. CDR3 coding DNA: TGTGCCAGCAGCCAAGGCCTAGCGGGCTTCTACGAGCAGTACTTC.

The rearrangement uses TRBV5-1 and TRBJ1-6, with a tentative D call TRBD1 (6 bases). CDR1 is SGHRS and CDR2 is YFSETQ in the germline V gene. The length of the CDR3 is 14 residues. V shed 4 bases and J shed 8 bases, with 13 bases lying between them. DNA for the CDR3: TGCGCCAGCAGCCCTGGACAGAAGGATTCACCCCTCCACTTT. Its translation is CASSPGQKDSPLHF.

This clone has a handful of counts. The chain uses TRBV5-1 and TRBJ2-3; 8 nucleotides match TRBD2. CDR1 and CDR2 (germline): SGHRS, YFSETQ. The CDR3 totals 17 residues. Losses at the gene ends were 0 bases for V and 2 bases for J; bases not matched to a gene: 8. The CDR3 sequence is CASSLEPIAGHTDTQYF. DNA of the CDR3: TGCGCCAGCAGCTTGGAACCGATAGCGGGACACACAGATACGCAGTATTTT. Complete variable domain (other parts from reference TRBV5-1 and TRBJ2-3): KAGVTQTPRYLIKTRGQQVTLSCSPISGHRSVSWYQQTPGQGLQFLFEYFSETQRNKGNFPGRFSGRQFSNSRSEMNVSTLELGDSALYLCASSLEPIAGHTDTQYFGPGTRLTVL.

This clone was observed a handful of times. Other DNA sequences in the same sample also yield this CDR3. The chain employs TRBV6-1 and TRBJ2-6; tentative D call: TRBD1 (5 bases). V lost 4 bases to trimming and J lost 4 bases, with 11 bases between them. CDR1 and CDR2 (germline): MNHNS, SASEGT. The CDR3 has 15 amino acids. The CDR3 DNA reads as TGTGCCAGCAGTGGGGCAGGGCCAGGGGCCAACGTCCTGACTTTC. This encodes CASSGAGPGANVLTF.